This note documents a single T cell receptor beta chain sequence. PCR was performed a second time for about 7 to 12 cycles using a sample-barcoded 5' primer and a J-beta primer mix. TCRdb processed the 5' RACE reads anew with MiXCR; each CDR3 protein has one entry. The sample has about 780,000 distinct CDR3 sequences; 62% are singletons. Per sample, at least 5 micrograms of total RNA were extracted. The data belong to a study of blood T cells in healthy people across ages. The CDR3 spans 16 residues. CDR1 is SQVTM, CDR2 ANQGSEA, per germline. The V segment lost 6 bases and the J segment 0 bases; nucleotides outside the gene matches: 11.

This TCR was recovered from a man aged 25-40 years in good health. This rearrangement joins TRBV29-1 to TRBJ2-1; TRBD1 agrees at 7 bases. Sequences were obtained from blood. CDR3 residues: CSVETGTAGSYNEQFF. In DNA, the CDR3 is TGCAGCGTGGAGACAGGGACGGCTGGCTCCTACAATGAGCAGTTCTTC.